These 7 T cell receptor beta chains came from one sample sequenced in a study of T-cell reconstitution after alpha-beta-depleted transplantation in children. The authors prepared the TCRbeta library with unique molecular identifiers. Via MiXCR, TCRdb re-called the PCR reads, giving one row per CDR3 protein. The sample includes around 200,000 distinct CDR3 sequences, roughly 8.3% seen only once; the top ten take about a third. Source: PBMCs, mostly from graft donor cells, taken 360 days after TCRalphabeta/CD19-depleted stem cell transplant. All receptors derive from a male patient aged 2-10 years who had a stem cell transplant for acute myeloid leukemia, so the T cells may come from the graft donor.

This clonotype has ten or more counts. This sequence joins TRBV7-9 and TRBJ2-3, with TRBD1 matching over 8 bases. The V and J ends lost 2 bases and 4 bases, in that order; junction bases with no gene match: 2. CDR3 size: 14 residues. From germline, CDR1 is SEHNR and CDR2 FQNEAQ (reference sequence). The CDR3 loop reads CASSLQGAADTQYF. Here the CDR3 DNA reads TGTGCCAGCAGCTTACAGGGGGCAGCAGATACGCAGTATTTT. Drawing the rest from reference TRBV7-9 and TRBJ2-3, the complete variable domain is DTGVSQNPRHKITKRGQNVTFRCDPISEHNRLYWYRQTLGQGPEFLTYFQNEAQLEKSRLLSDRFSAERPKGSFSTLEIQRTEQGDSAMYLCASSLQGAADTQYFGPGTRLTVL.

This clonotype occurred many times. V usage is TRBV20-1 and J usage is TRBJ2-3; 9 nucleotides align to TRBD2. The CDR3 has 14 residues. Germline CDR1 DFQATT, CDR2 SNEGSKA (reference sequence). Germline trimming cut 0 bases from V and 6 bases from J; bases unmatched to any gene: 4. CDR3 DNA sequence: TGCAGTGCTAGAGATAGCGGGAGAGGGGATACGCAGTATTTT. It translates to CSARDSGRGDTQYF.

This clonotype was found many times. The chain combines TRBV5-1 with TRBJ2-5, with D possibly TRBD1 on 7 matching bases. Trimming shortened V by 4 bases and J by 1 base, and 11 bases separated the two germline ends. The CDR3 contains 14 residues. Germline values: CDR1 SGHRS, CDR2 YFSETQ. CDR3 sequence (DNA): TGCGCCAGCAGCGTGCGGGACAGCCAAGAGACCCAGTACTTC. It codes for CASSVRDSQETQYF.

This clonotype was observed at least ten times. J is TRBJ2-3 and V is TRBV20-1; D is tentatively TRBD1 or TRBD2 (5 bases each). Per germline, CDR1 DFQATT and CDR2 SNEGSKA (reference sequence). V lost 4 bases and J 2 bases, leaving 13 bases between the germline ends. The CDR3 contains 14 residues. CDR3 DNA sequence: TGCAGTGCTACCGGGACCTTCCACACAGATACGCAGTATTTT. This sequence encodes CSATGTFHTDTQYF.

The J gene is TRBJ1-1, the V gene TRBV10-2; D perhaps matches TRBD1 (5 bases). The CDR3 covers 15 residues. Germline values: CDR1 WSHSY, CDR2 SAAADI. V lost 1 base and J 0 bases, leaving 9 bases between the germline ends. CDR3 sequence: CASSEWAGMNTEAFF. The CDR3 DNA reads TGCGCCAGCAGTGAGTGGGCAGGGATGAACACTGAAGCTTTCTTT.

This clonotype came up many times. The chain has TRBV7-8 and TRBJ2-7; D gene ambiguous. V dropped 2 bases and J dropped 1 base, with 6 bases sitting between them. CDR3 length: 13 residues. The V gene's germline CDR1 is SGHVS and CDR2 FQNEAQ. Here the CDR3 reads CASSLPRSYEQYF. The CDR3 DNA follows: TGTGCCAGCAGCTTACCCCGATCCTACGAGCAGTACTTC.

This clonotype was observed many times. The genes are TRBV20-1 and TRBJ2-5, with D uncertain. Between the trimmed V and J ends, which lost 6 bases and 1 base, there was a span of 3 bases. CDR3 size: 10 residues. Germline CDR1 DFQATT, CDR2 SNEGSKA (reference sequence). The CDR3 DNA reads as TGCAGTGCCGTCCAAGAGACCCAGTACTTC. Translation: CSAVQETQYF.